These 9 T cell receptor beta chains were sequenced from one sample in a study of T cell repertoires in aging, cancer and after chemotherapy. Amplification of TCR beta used genomic DNA extracted from peripheral blood. Multiplex touch-down PCR with TRB-A/B primers amplified rearranged V-D-J TRB sequences. One entry per CDR3 protein results from TCRdb running MiXCR on the multiplex PCR reads. The repertoire holds about 6,200 distinct CDR3 sequences, with roughly 29% as singletons. Sequencing input: blood. The receptors come from a human donor in good health.

This clonotype ranks as medium-sized (0.01 to 0.1%). The chain has TRBV11-2 and TRBJ2-1, with TRBD2 matching 7 bases. This CDR3 is built from 16 residues. V trimming: 4 bases; J trimming: 5 bases; junction bases outside the gene matches: 11. CDR1 and CDR2 from the germline V gene are SGHAT and FQNNGV. The CDR3 spells CASSSRGASGNNEQFF. The CDR3 bases are TGTGCCAGCAGCTCCCGCGGGGCTAGCGGCAACAATGAGCAGTTCTTC.

In this sample, this clonotype turned up a few times. This chain connects TRBV10-1 to TRBJ2-1; TRBD2 might be the D (6 bases). V was clipped by 6 bases and J by 10 bases, with 16 bases between them. CDR1 is WNHNN, CDR2 SYGVQD, per germline (reference sequence). The CDR3 covers 13 residues. The CDR3 reads CASRGESGREQFF. In DNA form, the CDR3 reads TGCGCCAGCAGGGGCGAATCTGGGAGGGAGCAGTTCTTC.

In its sample, this clonotype is medium-sized. This chain connects TRBV7-9 to TRBJ1-1; 7 bases fit TRBD1. Trimming took 2 bases from V and 6 from J; bases not matched to a gene: 6. CDR1 and CDR2 (germline): SEHNR, FQNEAQ (reference sequence). The CDR3 is 14 amino acids. CDR3 nucleotides: TGTGCCAGCAGCTTAAGACAGGGTAACGCTGAAGCTTTCTTT. This encodes CASSLRQGNAEAFF.

The chain is built from TRBV24-1 and TRBJ2-2; the match to TRBD1 covers 12 bases. V lost 5 bases and J lost 3; bases outside the gene matches: 6. Germline V lookup: CDR1 KGHDR, CDR2 SFDVKD. The CDR3 contains 17 residues. CDR3 nucleotides: TGTGCCACCAGTGGAGGGGACAGGGGGCTGGACACCGGGGAGCTGTTTTTT. The encoded protein is CATSGGDRGLDTGELFF.

This clonotype rates as medium-sized. The CDR3 bases are TGTGCCAGCAGTGAAAGGCGGACAGGGATTCGTGAAAAACTGTTTTTT. This gives the protein CASSERRTGIREKLFF. This chain joins TRBV6-1 and TRBJ1-4, with TRBD1 identical over 8 bases. V was clipped by 2 bases and J by 7 bases; unmatched bases: 9. The germline V gene encodes CDR1 MNHNS and CDR2 SASEGT. CDR3 length: 16 amino acids.

In its sample, this clonotype ranks as medium-sized. The chain recombines TRBV30 with TRBJ1-1; maybe TRBD1 (6 bases). CDR1 is GTSNPN, CDR2 SVGIG, per germline (reference sequence). The CDR3 runs 14 residues. Trimming shortened V by 2 bases and J by 1 base, and 11 bases separated the two germline ends. CDR3 protein: CAWSFGQRNTEAFF. Here the CDR3 DNA reads TGTGCCTGGAGTTTCGGACAGCGGAACACTGAAGCTTTCTTT. Supplemented by reference TRBV30 and TRBJ1-1, the full variable domain reads SQTIHQWPATLVQPVGSPLSLECTVEGTSNPNLYWYRQAAGRGLQLLFYSVGIGQISSEVPQNLSASRPQDRQFILSSKKLLLSDSGFYLCAWSFGQRNTEAFFGQGTRLTVV.

A single count supports this clonotype. It may be a read error: a sequence one base away is much more abundant. The chain is built from TRBV6-5 and TRBJ2-1; 9 bases are a match to TRBD1. The CDR3 loop spans 17 amino acids. Germline loops: CDR1 MNHEY, CDR2 SVGAGI. The CDR3 here is CASSSPGTGKRDNELFF. The CDR3 region has the DNA TGTGCCAGCAGTTCCCCCGGGACAGGGAAAAGAGACAATGAGCTGTTCTTC.

V and J are TRBV6-5 and TRBJ1-3; TRBD1 matches at 7 bases. CDR3 length: 15 residues. Germline assignment: CDR1 MNHEY and CDR2 SVGAGI. The ends lost 5 bases at V and 0 bases at J; junction bases unmatched: 4. Here the CDR3 DNA reads TGTGCCAGCAGTGGGGGACAGCTCTCTGGAAACACCATATATTTT. This encodes CASSGGQLSGNTIYF.

In its sample, this clonotype is medium-sized. CDR3 DNA: TGCAGTGCAAAAGGACAGATCAGCTCCTACGAGCAGTACTTC. This sequence encodes CSAKGQISSYEQYF. The J gene is TRBJ2-7, the V gene TRBV20-1; the D gene is possibly TRBD1 (6 bases). The CDR3 is 14 residues long. Trimming took off 6 bases at V and 0 bases at J, with 15 bases between the two ends. Germline CDR1 and CDR2: DFQATT and SNEGSKA (reference sequence).